This T cell receptor (beta chain) emerged from a study of cytomegalovirus exposure and HLA in healthy donors. Whole-study results and caveats: Sequences of the TCR beta chain were said to predict the HLA-A and HLA-B alleles of most subjects accurately.

Turning to this clone: Its target is not known.

Trimming took off 5 bases at V and 3 bases at J, with 13 bases between the two ends. The CDR3 sequence is 15 residues long. Per the germline V gene, CDR1 is KGHSH and CDR2 is LQKENI. PCR amplification relied on 60 Vbeta primers (plus 13 Jbeta primers). Produced via immunoSEQ multiplex PCR; TCRdb's table is partial and in-frame only. The table lists tens of thousands of clones. The rearrangement uses TRBV18 and TRBJ1-4; possible D gene TRBD1, 5 bases. What was sequenced was PBMCs. The sequence was obtained from a man aged 45 to 65 in good health and CMV-seropositive. CDR3 coding DNA: TGTGCCAGCTCAGTCCGCGGGGGTGCTAATGAAAAACTGTTTTTT. It codes for CASSVRGGANEKLFF.